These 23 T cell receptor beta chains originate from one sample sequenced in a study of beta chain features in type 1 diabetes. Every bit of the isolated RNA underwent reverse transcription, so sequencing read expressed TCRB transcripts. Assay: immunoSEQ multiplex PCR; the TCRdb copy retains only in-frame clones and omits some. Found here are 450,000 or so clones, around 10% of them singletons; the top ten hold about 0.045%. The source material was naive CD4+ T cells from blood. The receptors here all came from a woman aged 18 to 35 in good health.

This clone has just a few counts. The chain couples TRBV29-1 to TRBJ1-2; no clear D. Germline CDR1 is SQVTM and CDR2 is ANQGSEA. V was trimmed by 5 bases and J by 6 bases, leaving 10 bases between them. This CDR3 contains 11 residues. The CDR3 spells CSVLGSDGYTF. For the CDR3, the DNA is TGCAGCGTTTTAGGGTCGGATGGCTACACCTTC. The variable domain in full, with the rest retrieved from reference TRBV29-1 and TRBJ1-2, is SAVISQKPSRDICQRGTSLTIQCQVDSQVTMMFWYRQQPGQSLTLIATANQGSEATYESGFVIDKFPISRPNLTFSTLTVSNMSPEDSSIYLCSVLGSDGYTFGSGTRLTVV.

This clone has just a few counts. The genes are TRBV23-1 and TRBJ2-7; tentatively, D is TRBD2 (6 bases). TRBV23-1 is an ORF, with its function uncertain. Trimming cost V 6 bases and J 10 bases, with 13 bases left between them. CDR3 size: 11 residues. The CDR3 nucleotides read TGCGCCAGCAGCCGGGGAGGAATCCAGTACGTC. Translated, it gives CASSRGGIQYV.

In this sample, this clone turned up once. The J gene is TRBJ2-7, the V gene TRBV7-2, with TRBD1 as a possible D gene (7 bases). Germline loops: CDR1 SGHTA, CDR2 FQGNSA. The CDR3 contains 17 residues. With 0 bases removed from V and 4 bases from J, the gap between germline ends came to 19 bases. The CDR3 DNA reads TGTGCCAGCAGCTTAGCCGGAAGGAGGGGGCGCGGGTACGAGCAGTACTTC. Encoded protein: CASSLAGRRGRGYEQYF.

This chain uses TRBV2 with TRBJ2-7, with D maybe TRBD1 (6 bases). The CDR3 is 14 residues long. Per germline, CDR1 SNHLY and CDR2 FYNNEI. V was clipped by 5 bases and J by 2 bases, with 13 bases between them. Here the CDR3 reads CASSSLTGTYEQYF. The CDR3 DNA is TGTGCCAGCAGTAGTCTAACAGGGACCTACGAGCAGTACTTC. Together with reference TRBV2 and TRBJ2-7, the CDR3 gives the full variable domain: EPEVTQTPSHQVTQMGQEVILRCVPISNHLYFYWYRQILGQKVEFLVSFYNNEISEKSEIFDDQFSVERPDGSNFTLKIRSTKLEDSAMYFCASSSLTGTYEQYFGPGTRLTVT.

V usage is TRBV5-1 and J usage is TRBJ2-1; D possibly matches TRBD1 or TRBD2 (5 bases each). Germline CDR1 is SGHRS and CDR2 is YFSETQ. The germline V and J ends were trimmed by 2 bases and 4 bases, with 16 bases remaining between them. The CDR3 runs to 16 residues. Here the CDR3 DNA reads TGCGCCAGCAGCTTTTTGGGGGATCTTGGGTACAATGAGCAGTTCTTC. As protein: CASSFLGDLGYNEQFF.

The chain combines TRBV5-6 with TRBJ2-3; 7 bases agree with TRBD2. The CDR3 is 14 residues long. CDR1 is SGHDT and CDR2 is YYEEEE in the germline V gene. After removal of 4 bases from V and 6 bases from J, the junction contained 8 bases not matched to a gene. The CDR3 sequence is CASSPGLPRDTQYF. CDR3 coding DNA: TGTGCCAGCAGCCCGGGACTACCTCGGGATACGCAGTATTTT.

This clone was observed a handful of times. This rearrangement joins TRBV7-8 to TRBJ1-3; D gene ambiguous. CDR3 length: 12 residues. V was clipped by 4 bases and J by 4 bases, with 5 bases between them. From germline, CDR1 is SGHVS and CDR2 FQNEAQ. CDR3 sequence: CASSSQGNTIYF. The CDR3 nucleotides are TGTGCCAGCAGCTCACAGGGAAACACCATATATTTT.

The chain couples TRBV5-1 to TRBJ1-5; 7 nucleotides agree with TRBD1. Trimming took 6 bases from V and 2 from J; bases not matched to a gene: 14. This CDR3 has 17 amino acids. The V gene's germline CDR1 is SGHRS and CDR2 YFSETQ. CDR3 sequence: CASKGGQSLTGNQPQHF. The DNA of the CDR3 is TGCGCCAGCAAGGGGGGACAGTCGCTAACGGGCAATCAGCCCCAGCATTTT. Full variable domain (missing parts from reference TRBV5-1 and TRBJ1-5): KAGVTQTPRYLIKTRGQQVTLSCSPISGHRSVSWYQQTPGQGLQFLFEYFSETQRNKGNFPGRFSGRQFSNSRSEMNVSTLELGDSALYLCASKGGQSLTGNQPQHFGDGTRLSIL.

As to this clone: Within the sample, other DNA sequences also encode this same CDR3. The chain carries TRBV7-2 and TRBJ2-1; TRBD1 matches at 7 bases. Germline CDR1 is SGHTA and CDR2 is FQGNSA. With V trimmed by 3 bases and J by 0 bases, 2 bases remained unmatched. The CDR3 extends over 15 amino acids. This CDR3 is CASSLDRSSYNEQFF. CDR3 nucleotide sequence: TGTGCCAGCAGCTTGGACAGGAGCTCCTACAATGAGCAGTTCTTC.

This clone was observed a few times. The CDR3 is CASTVLWTNTEAFF. CDR3 DNA sequence: TGTGCCAGCACCGTCCTGTGGACGAACACTGAAGCTTTCTTT. The chain joins TRBV7-9 to TRBJ1-1; D uncertain. With 7 bases removed from V and 1 base from J, the gap between germline ends came to 13 bases. Germline assignment: CDR1 SEHNR and CDR2 FQNEAQ (reference sequence). The CDR3 covers 14 residues. Full variable domain (rest looked up from reference TRBV7-9 and TRBJ1-1): DTGVSQNPRHKITKRGQNVTFRCDPISEHNRLYWYRQTLGQGPEFLTYFQNEAQLEKSRLLSDRFSAERPKGSFSTLEIQRTEQGDSAMYLCASTVLWTNTEAFFGQGTRLTVV.

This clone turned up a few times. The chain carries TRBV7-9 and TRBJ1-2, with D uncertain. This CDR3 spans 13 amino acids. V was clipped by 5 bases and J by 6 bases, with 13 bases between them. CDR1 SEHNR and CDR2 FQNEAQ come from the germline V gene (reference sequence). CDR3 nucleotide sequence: TGTGCCAGCAGCCTCACTCGTAGCGATGGCTACACCTTC. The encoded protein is CASSLTRSDGYTF.

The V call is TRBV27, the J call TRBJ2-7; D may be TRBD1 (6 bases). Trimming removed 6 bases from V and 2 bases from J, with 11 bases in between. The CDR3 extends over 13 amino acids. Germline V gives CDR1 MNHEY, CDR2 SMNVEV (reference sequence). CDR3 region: CASRQGNTYEQYF. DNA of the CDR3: TGTGCCAGCAGACAGGGTAACACCTACGAGCAGTACTTC.

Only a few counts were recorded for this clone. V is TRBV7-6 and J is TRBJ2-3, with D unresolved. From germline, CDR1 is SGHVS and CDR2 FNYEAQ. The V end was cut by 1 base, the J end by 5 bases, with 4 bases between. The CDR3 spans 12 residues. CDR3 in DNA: TGTGCCAGCAGCTTAGGGCTAGATACGCAGTATTTT. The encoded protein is CASSLGLDTQYF.

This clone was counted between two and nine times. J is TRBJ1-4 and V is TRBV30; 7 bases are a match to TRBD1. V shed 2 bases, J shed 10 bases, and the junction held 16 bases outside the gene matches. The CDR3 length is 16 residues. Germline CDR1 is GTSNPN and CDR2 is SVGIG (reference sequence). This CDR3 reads CAWSTPSTGTLRKLFF. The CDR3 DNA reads TGTGCCTGGAGTACTCCCTCGACAGGGACCCTCCGAAAACTGTTTTTT.

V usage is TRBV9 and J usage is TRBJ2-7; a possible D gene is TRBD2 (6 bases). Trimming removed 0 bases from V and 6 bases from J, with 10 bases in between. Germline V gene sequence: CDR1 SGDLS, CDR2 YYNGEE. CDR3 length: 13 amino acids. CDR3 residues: CASSVEPAGEQYF. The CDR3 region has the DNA TGTGCCAGCAGCGTAGAACCAGCGGGCGAGCAGTACTTC. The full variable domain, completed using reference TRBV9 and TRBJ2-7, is DSGVTQTPKHLITATGQRVTLRCSPRSGDLSVYWYQQSLDQGLQFLIQYYNGEERAKGNILERFSAQQFPDLHSELNLSSLELGDSALYFCASSVEPAGEQYFGPGTRLTVT.

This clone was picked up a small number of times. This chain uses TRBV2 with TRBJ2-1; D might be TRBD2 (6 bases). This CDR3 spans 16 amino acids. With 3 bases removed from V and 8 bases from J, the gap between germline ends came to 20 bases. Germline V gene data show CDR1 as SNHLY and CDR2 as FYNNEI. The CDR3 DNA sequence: TGTGCCAGCAGTGACATGGGACGGGAGAATTTGGATGAGCAGTTCTTC. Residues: CASSDMGRENLDEQFF.

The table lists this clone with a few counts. CDR3 DNA: TGTGCCAGCAGTGAATACAGGGGCGCGGAGACCCAGTACTTC. Its protein is CASSEYRGAETQYF. V usage is TRBV25-1 and J usage is TRBJ2-5; D is perhaps TRBD1 (6 bases). V dropped 0 bases and J dropped 5 bases, with 10 bases sitting between them. The germline V gene encodes CDR1 MGHDK and CDR2 SYGVNS. The length of the CDR3 is 14 residues. Based on the CDR3 plus reference TRBV25-1 and TRBJ2-5, the full variable domain is EADIYQTPRYLVIGTGKKITLECSQTMGHDKMYWYQQDPGMELHLIHYSYGVNSTEKGDLSSESTVSRIRTEHFPLTLESARPSHTSQYLCASSEYRGAETQYFGPGTRLLVL.

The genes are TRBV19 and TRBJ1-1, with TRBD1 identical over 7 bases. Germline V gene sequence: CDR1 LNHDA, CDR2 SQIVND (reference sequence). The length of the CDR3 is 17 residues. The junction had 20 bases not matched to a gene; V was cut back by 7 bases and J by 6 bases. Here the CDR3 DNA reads TGTGCCAGTACCTATAGTCGGTACCGACAGGGTAGGGCTGAAGCTTTCTTT. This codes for CASTYSRYRQGRAEAFF.

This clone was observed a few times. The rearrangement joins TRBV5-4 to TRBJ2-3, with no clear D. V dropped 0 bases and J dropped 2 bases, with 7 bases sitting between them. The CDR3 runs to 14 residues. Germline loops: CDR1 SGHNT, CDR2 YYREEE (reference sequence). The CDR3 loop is CASSLGGPTDTQYF. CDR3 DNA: TGTGCCAGCAGCTTGGGGGGTCCCACAGATACGCAGTATTTT.

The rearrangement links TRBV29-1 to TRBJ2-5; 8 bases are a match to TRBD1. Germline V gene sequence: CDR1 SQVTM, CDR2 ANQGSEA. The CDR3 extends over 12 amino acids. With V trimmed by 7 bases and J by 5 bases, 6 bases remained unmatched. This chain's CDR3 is CSGGQGGETQYF. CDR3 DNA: TGCAGCGGTGGACAGGGAGGCGAGACCCAGTACTTC.

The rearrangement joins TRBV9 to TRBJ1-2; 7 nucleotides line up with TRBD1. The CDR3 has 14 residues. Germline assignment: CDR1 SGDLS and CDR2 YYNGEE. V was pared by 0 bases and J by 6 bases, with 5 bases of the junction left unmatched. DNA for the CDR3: TGTGCCAGCAGCGTAGTGACAGGGTTGAATGGCTACACCTTC. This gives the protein CASSVVTGLNGYTF.

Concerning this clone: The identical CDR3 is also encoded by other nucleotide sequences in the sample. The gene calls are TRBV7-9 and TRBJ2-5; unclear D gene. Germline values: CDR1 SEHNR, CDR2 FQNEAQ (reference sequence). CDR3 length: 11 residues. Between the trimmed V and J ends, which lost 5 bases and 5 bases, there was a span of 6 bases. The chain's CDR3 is CASSPKETQYF. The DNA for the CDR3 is TGTGCCAGCAGCCCAAAGGAGACCCAGTACTTC.

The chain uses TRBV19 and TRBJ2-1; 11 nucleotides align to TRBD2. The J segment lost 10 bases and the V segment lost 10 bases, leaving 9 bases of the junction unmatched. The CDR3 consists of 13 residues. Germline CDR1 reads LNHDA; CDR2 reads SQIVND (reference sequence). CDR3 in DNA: TGTGCCACGTCCAGACTAGCGGGAAGAGAGCAGTTCTTC. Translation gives CATSRLAGREQFF.